This section outlines one TCR beta chain sequence together with its context. This entry is derived from a study of blood T cell repertoires in COVID-19. Across the whole study: Spain, Italy and the United States supplied samples that represented acute and convalescent COVID-19. PBMCs, B-cell-depleted T cells, or T cells were the source of the cDNA or gDNA that made up the material.

Per the original methods: Reference gene primer amplification in the assay estimated nucleated cell counts. Measured with immunoSEQ multiplex PCR; TCRdb has only the in-frame clones, and not every one. That table gives V, J and clone size, and the DNA gave D and trimming. The sample lists around 25,000 clones; about 90% were seen once. V lost 4 bases and J lost 1; bases outside the gene matches: 6. In germline, CDR1 is SNHLY, CDR2 FYNNEI. This CDR3 region has 15 residues. V and J are TRBV2 and TRBJ1-1; 7 bases fit TRBD1. Sequencing was done on a sample of peripheral blood. This clonotype was obtained from a man between 65 and 85 years old with acute or convalescent COVID-19. This chain's CDR3 is CASSGPTGRNTEAFF. DNA for the CDR3: TGTGCCAGCAGTGGACCGACAGGGCGGAACACTGAAGCTTTCTTT.